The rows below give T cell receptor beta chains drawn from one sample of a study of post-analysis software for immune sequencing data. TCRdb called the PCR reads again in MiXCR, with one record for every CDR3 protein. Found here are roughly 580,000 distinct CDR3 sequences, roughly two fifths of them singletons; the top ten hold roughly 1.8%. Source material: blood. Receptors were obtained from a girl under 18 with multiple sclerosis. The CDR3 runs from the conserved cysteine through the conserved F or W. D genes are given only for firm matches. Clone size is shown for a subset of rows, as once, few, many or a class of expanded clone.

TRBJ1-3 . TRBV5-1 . CASTSYSGNTIYF TGCGCCAGCACTAGTTACTCTGGAAACACCATATATTTT
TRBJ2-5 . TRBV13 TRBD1 CASSLGGTGGIETQYF TGTGCCAGCAGCTTAGGCGGGACAGGGGGCATCGAGACCCAGTACTTC
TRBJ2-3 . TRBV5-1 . CASSLQGPDTQYF TGCGCCAGCAGCTTGCAGGGCCCAGATACGCAGTATTTT
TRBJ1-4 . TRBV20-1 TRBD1 CSAPNRGTNEKLFF TGCAGTGCACCAAACAGGGGGACTAATGAAAAACTGTTTTTT
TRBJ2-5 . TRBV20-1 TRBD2 CSARGLAGDPETQYF TGCAGTGCCCGGGGACTAGCGGGAGATCCGGAGACCCAGTACTTC
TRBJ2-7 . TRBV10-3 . CAISAPQQSPEQYF TGTGCCATCAGTGCCCCCCAACAATCTCCAGAGCAGTACTTC
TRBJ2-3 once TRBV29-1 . CSGKGDTQYF TGCAGCGGGAAGGGGGATACGCAGTATTTT
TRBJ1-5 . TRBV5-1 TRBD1 CASSLYPGGNSNQPQHF TGCGCCAGCAGCTTGTATCCAGGGGGGAATAGCAATCAGCCCCAGCATTTT
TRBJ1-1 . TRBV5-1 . CASSSRTHEAFF TGCGCCAGCAGCTCACGGACCCATGAAGCTTTCTTT
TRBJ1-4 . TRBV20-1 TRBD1 CSARRTGGLHEKLFF TGCAGTGCTAGACGGACAGGGGGACTTCATGAAAAACTGTTTTTT
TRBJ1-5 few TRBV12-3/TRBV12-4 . CASSSTGYQPQHF TGTGCCAGCAGTTCTACAGGGTACCAGCCCCAGCATTTT